This T cell receptor (beta chain) was observed in a study of cytomegalovirus exposure and HLA in healthy donors. About the study: Approximately 85 million unique TCRs from HLA-typed donors were held in an early release of data. Notes on the study in general: In a later analysis, parvovirus B19, influenza, CMV and Epstein-Barr virus appeared linked to several top co-occurrence clusters. It was assumed in the presence/absence analyses that sequencing depth was roughly uniform across donors.

Donors had nominal health at sampling but likely had unrecorded immune exposures. PCR employed 60 Vbeta and 13 Jbeta primers. Method: immunoSEQ multiplex PCR; TCRdb's copy keeps in-frame clones and lacks some. The repertoire table contains roughly 140,000 clones. Concerning this clone itself: As yet, its antigen is unknown.

V gave up 4 bases and J gave up 3 bases, with 7 bases separating them. The CDR3 has 12 amino acids. CDR1 and CDR2 (germline): KGHSH, LQKENI. The sequenced material came from PBMCs. The chain uses TRBV18 and TRBJ2-7; D is undetermined. This TCR derives from a male donor in good health and CMV-seronegative. CDR3 coding DNA: TGTGCCAGCTCACGCGGAAGCTACGAGCAGTACTTC. Residues: CASSRGSYEQYF. Full variable domain (missing parts from reference TRBV18 and TRBJ2-7): NAGVMQNPRHLVRRRGQEARLRCSPMKGHSHVYWYRQLPEEGLKFMVYLQKENIIDESGMPKERFSAEFPKEGPSILRIQQVVRGDSAAYFCASSRGSYEQYFGPGTRLTVT.